The next 22 T cell receptor beta chains were all read from a single sample in a study of blood T cells in healthy people across ages. Sample-barcoded 5' priming and a J-beta primer mix drove a second PCR of about 7 to 11 cycles. TCRdb analysed the 5' RACE reads with MiXCR anew, one entry per CDR3 protein. The sample gives roughly 730,000 distinct CDR3 sequences, more than 55% of which show up once; about 26% is in the top ten. The sequencing sample was made of blood. These receptors were taken from a man aged 35 to 55 in good health.

In this sample, this clonotype turned up a few times. J is TRBJ1-5 and V is TRBV9; perhaps TRBD1 as D (5 bases). The CDR3 consists of 13 residues. Germline assignment: CDR1 SGDLS and CDR2 YYNGEE. Trimming took 7 bases from V and 2 from J, leaving 10 bases between them. The CDR3 DNA is TGTGCCAGCTTGGGGACTCGCAATCAGCCCCAGCATTTT. Translated: CASLGTRNQPQHF.

This chain links TRBV4-1 with TRBJ2-3; TRBD2 matches 13 bases. Germline CDR1 MGHRA, CDR2 YSYEKL. The CDR3 is made up of 19 amino acids. The junction had 9 bases not matched to a gene; V was cut back by 3 bases and J by 0 bases. In DNA form, the CDR3 reads TGCGCCAGCAGCCATCGACTAGCGGGAGGCACTTCTAGCACAGATACGCAGTATTTT. It is translated as CASSHRLAGGTSSTDTQYF.

The chain has TRBV12-3 or TRBV12-4 and TRBJ2-5; the D gene is possibly TRBD1 (6 bases). The V gene lost 5 bases and the J gene lost 5 bases, with 18 bases spanning the gap. CDR3 size: 15 residues. CDR3 residues: CASSPSTGSVETQYF. In nucleotides, the CDR3 is TGTGCCAGCAGTCCCTCGACAGGATCGGTGGAGACCCAGTACTTC.

This chain joins TRBV12-3 or TRBV12-4 and TRBJ2-5; D remains ambiguous. Trimming pared 5 bases from V and 2 bases from J, leaving 18 bases between. This CDR3 comprises 16 residues. DNA for the CDR3: TGTGCCAGCAGTCGGCCTCCTCCCTTGGGGCAAGAGACCCAGTACTTC. The encoded protein is CASSRPPPLGQETQYF.

V is TRBV6-5 and J is TRBJ2-7; D may be TRBD1 (5 bases). V lost 5 bases to trimming and J lost 6 bases, with 14 bases between them. CDR1 is MNHEY and CDR2 is SVGAGI in the germline V gene. The CDR3 length is 13 residues. Here the CDR3 DNA reads TGTGCCAGCAGTGTAGGGGAAGACTTCGAGCAGTACTTC. It translates to CASSVGEDFEQYF.

The chain joins TRBV4-2 to TRBJ2-1; 7 bases line up with TRBD2. V dropped 4 bases and J dropped 6; count of bases not matched to a gene: 9. CDR1 and CDR2 (germline): LGHNA, YNFKEQ. There are 15 residues in the CDR3. For the CDR3, the DNA is TGTGCCAGCAGCCCCTTGTGGGCTAGCGGCAATGAGCAGTTCTTC. This codes for CASSPLWASGNEQFF.

CDR3 residues: CAISEFGQGALMTYGYTF. The CDR3 DNA sequence: TGTGCCATCAGTGAATTCGGACAGGGGGCTTTGATGACCTATGGCTACACCTTC. The V and J genes are TRBV10-3 and TRBJ1-2; 11 nucleotides match TRBD1. Germline trimming cut 3 bases from V and 4 bases from J; bases unmatched to any gene: 13. From germline, CDR1 is ENHRY and CDR2 SYGVKD. This CDR3 is built from 18 residues.

This clonotype appeared once. The CDR3 bases are TGTGCCAGCGCTACGCGACTAGCGCAAGATACGCAGTATTTT. It is translated as CASATRLAQDTQYF. The V call is TRBV6-5, the J call TRBJ2-3; 8 positions agree with TRBD2. Germline loops: CDR1 MNHEY, CDR2 SVGAGI. The CDR3 contains 14 residues. V shed 8 bases and J 5 bases; nucleotides not matched to a gene: 9.

Only a few counts were recorded for this clonotype. As DNA, the CDR3 is TGCAGCGTTCTGGATAACACCATATATTTT. It yields the protein CSVLDNTIYF. The chain carries TRBV29-1 and TRBJ1-3, with D hard to call. The CDR3 loop spans 10 amino acids. Germline V gene lookup returns CDR1 SQVTM and CDR2 ANQGSEA. The V gene lost 5 bases and the J gene lost 7 bases, with 6 bases spanning the gap.

This clonotype was seen many times. The V gene is TRBV9, the J gene TRBJ2-5; D is unclear. Germline V gene data show CDR1 as SGDLS and CDR2 as YYNGEE. V was clipped by 4 bases and J by 0 bases, with 1 base between them. This CDR3 is 11 amino acids long. In DNA, the CDR3 is TGTGCCAGCAGCAACCAAGAGACCCAGTACTTC. Residues: CASSNQETQYF.

The rearrangement uses TRBV2 and TRBJ1-1; D uncertain. Trimming took off 4 bases at V and 4 bases at J, with 10 bases between the two ends. There are 13 residues in the CDR3. Looked up from germline, CDR1 is SNHLY and CDR2 is FYNNEI. The CDR3 coding sequence is TGTGCCAGCAGTGCTCTGGTGGGCACTGAAGCTTTCTTT. This translates into CASSALVGTEAFF.

This clonotype has more than one count but fewer than ten. The chain couples TRBV29-1 to TRBJ1-5; weak D call: TRBD1 (6 bases). The CDR3 is made up of 14 amino acids. With 2 bases removed from V and 7 bases from J, the gap between germline ends came to 15 bases. Per germline, CDR1 SQVTM and CDR2 ANQGSEA. The CDR3 bases are TGCAGCGTTGAAACGGGGGCGGTCGGCCAGCCCCAGCATTTT. It translates to CSVETGAVGQPQHF.

The V call is TRBV6-6, the J call TRBJ1-1; D is unclear. Trimming removed 5 bases at V and 1 base at J, with 11 bases between. The CDR3 extends over 14 amino acids. From germline, CDR1 is MNHNY and CDR2 SVGAGI (reference sequence). CDR3 residues: CASSPELANTEAFF. As DNA, the CDR3 is TGTGCCAGCAGTCCGGAATTGGCGAACACTGAAGCTTTCTTT.

The chain links TRBV3-1 to TRBJ2-1; D could derive from TRBD1 or TRBD2 (5 bases each). V gave up 0 bases and J gave up 12 bases, with 12 bases separating them. The CDR3 consists of 13 residues. Germline V gene sequence: CDR1 LGHDT, CDR2 YNNKEL (reference sequence). The chain's CDR3 is CASSQDLMGVQFF. CDR3 sequence (DNA): TGTGCCAGCAGCCAAGATTTAATGGGGGTGCAGTTCTTC.

The table lists this clonotype with a few counts. The chain links TRBV9 to TRBJ2-3, with 7 bases fitting TRBD1. The V and J ends lost 3 bases and 1 base, in that order; junction bases with no gene match: 2. Germline assignment: CDR1 SGDLS and CDR2 YYNGEE. This CDR3 is 14 amino acids long. This CDR3 is CASSDRGRTDTQYF. DNA of the CDR3: TGTGCCAGCAGCGACAGGGGCCGCACAGATACGCAGTATTTT.

This clonotype was recorded a few times. The chain employs TRBV20-1 and TRBJ2-6; no firm D call. The V gene's germline CDR1 is DFQATT and CDR2 SNEGSKA (reference sequence). The germline V and J ends were trimmed by 0 bases and 2 bases, with 8 bases remaining between them. The CDR3 contains 15 residues. The CDR3 loop is CSARETLTGANVLTF. As DNA, the CDR3 is TGCAGTGCTAGAGAGACGCTCACTGGGGCCAACGTCCTGACTTTC.

This clonotype was counted a single time. This rearrangement joins TRBV24-1 to TRBJ2-2; D remains unclear. The CDR3 runs to 12 residues. Between the trimmed V and J ends, which lost 5 bases and 6 bases, there was a span of 6 bases. CDR1 and CDR2 from the germline V gene are KGHDR and SFDVKD. DNA for the CDR3: TGTGCCACCAGTGTTCTGCCCGGGGAGCTGTTTTTT. Its translation: CATSVLPGELFF.

The chain combines TRBV5-1 with TRBJ1-5; D may be TRBD1 (5 bases). Trimming removed 4 bases at V and 5 bases at J, with 13 bases between. Looked up from germline, CDR1 is SGHRS and CDR2 is YFSETQ. The CDR3 sequence is 14 residues long. Written as DNA, the CDR3 is TGCGCCAGCAGCAAGGGACTCCCGGATCAGCCCCAGCATTTT. Protein sequence: CASSKGLPDQPQHF.

The CDR3 protein is CASSIRDPGGYEQFF. CDR3 sequence (DNA): TGTGCCAGCAGTATCCGGGACCCCGGAGGTTATGAGCAGTTCTTC. This sequence joins TRBV28 and TRBJ2-1, with D perhaps matching TRBD1 or TRBD2 (5 bases each). Germline V CDR1 and CDR2: MDHEN, SYDVKM. The V end lost 5 bases, the J end lost 8 bases, and 19 bases lay between the germline ends. The CDR3 length is 15 residues.

The CDR3 coding sequence is TGTGCCAGCAGCTCCCGGACAGGGACAGAGACCCAGTACTTC. It specifies CASSSRTGTETQYF. V is TRBV7-9 and J is TRBJ2-7; TRBD1 matches at 8 bases. The DNA end lines up better with TRBJ2-5; the J call may be wrong. CDR1 SEHNR and CDR2 FQNEAQ come from the germline V gene (reference sequence). The CDR3 loop spans 14 amino acids.

The gene calls are TRBV15 and TRBJ1-5; D unclear. Germline V gene sequence: CDR1 LNHNV, CDR2 YYDKDF (reference sequence). This CDR3 region has 15 residues. Trimming took 0 bases from V and 4 from J, leaving 10 bases between them. The CDR3 DNA follows: TGTGCCACCAGCAGAGAGGTTGCCGGAAATCAGCCCCAGCATTTT. Protein sequence: CATSREVAGNQPQHF.

This clonotype has a handful of counts. The chain carries TRBV20-1 and TRBJ2-1; TRBD1 matches 9 bases. This CDR3 comprises 16 residues. CDR1 DFQATT and CDR2 SNEGSKA come from the germline V gene (reference sequence). Losses at the gene ends were 0 bases for V and 15 bases for J; bases not matched to a gene: 18. The CDR3 coding sequence is TGCAGTGCTAGAGATACGGGACAGGGAGCCGGGGGGTCAGGGTTCTTC. Protein sequence: CSARDTGQGAGGSGFF.